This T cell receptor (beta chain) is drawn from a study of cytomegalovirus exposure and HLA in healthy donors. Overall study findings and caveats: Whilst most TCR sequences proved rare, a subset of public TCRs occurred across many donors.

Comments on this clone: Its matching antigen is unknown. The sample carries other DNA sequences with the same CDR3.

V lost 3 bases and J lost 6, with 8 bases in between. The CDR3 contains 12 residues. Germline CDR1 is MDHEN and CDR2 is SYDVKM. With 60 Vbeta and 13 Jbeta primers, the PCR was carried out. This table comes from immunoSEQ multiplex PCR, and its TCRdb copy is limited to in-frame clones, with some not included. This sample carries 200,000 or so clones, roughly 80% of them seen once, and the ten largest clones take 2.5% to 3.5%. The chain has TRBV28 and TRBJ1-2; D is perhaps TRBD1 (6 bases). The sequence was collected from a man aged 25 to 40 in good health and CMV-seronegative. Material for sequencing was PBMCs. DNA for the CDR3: TGTGCCAGCAGTTTCAGGGGAAATGGCTACACCTTC. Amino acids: CASSFRGNGYTF.